This TCR beta chain was observed in a study of CD8 T cells in Susac syndrome (dated by TCRdb to the late 2010s). Describing the broader study: Of the Susac syndrome patients who were sequenced, fewer than ten were in clinical remission while about six had clinically active disease. At blood withdrawal, Susac syndrome patients were either therapy-naive, taking corticosteroids (in some cases with IVIg as well), or taking IVIg alone. Repertoire sequencing was used to test whether CD8+ T cell activation and differentiation in Susac syndrome was antigen driven. CD8+ T cell repertoire clonality was compared between around eleven healthy donors, approximately 14 Susac syndrome patients and some 15 multiple sclerosis patients.

RNA was extracted using the RNeasy kit, and roughly 0.45 to 1 microgram was reverse transcribed with random hexamers. The immunoSEQ multiplex PCR assay, which covers 54 Vbeta and 13 Jbeta segments, was used to amplify TCR beta CDR3 regions. To correct PCR amplification bias, a synthetic template baseline was used for both primer optimization and computational correction. In the original analysis: Reads were annotated to V, D and J genes according to IMGT and were analyzed with immunoSEQ Analyzer, with only productive sequences retained. To calculate clonality, Shannon entropy was normalized by log2 of the number of productive unique sequences and then subtracted from one. For each patient and control, public and private clones were evaluated among the 100 most prevalent clones. Clones were defined as Susac-specific if absent from the healthy and MS cohorts, from approximately 1,100 published viral clones and from other ImmuneACCESS disease sequences. TCRdb reprocessing: public reads trimmed at Q25 with fastp, clones called with MiXCR, in-frame beta chains kept. One record per CDR3 amino acid sequence lists the most common genes and DNA. The V and J calls come from TCRdb's annotation, not from the publication. The sample table shows around 130,000 distinct CDR3 sequences, and just under 95% are seen once. The ten largest clones add up to around 0.27% of the sample.

The study at large found these results: The TCR sequencing and HLA analysis was acknowledged to have included a relatively small number of individuals. About 15 Susac-specific public clones were identified in the total CD8+ repertoire, and four or five Susac-specific public clones were identified in the CD8+ TEMRA repertoire. CD8+ repertoires in Susac syndrome showed clonal expansion, which was highest in CD8+ TEMRA cells and was greater in clinically active patients than in remitting patients.

Worth noting for this clonotype: Its binding antigen is unknown. It has no much larger one-base neighbor in the sample; base qualities were not kept.

At the junction V is shortened by 4 bases and J by 8 bases, with 11 bases in between. There are 12 amino acids in the CDR3, from cysteine to phenylalanine inclusive. This entry keeps only the CDR3 DNA: 36 bases, framed from base 1. According to the germline V gene, CDR1 reads MNHNS and CDR2 reads SASEGT. Peripheral blood CD8+ and CD4+ T cells from healthy donors, Susac syndrome patients and multiple sclerosis patients were profiled by high-throughput TCR beta sequencing. Susac syndrome patients met recently defined diagnostic criteria for definite or probable disease. Bulk CD8+ and CD4+ T cells were purified by magnetic negative isolation, whereas CD8+ TEMRA cells were enriched by FACS. Blood was collected in EDTA tubes and processed within 24 hours, with PBMCs isolated through density gradient centrifugation. PBMCs intended for TCR sequencing were cryopreserved in liquid nitrogen and were subsequently thawed in a 37 degrees C water bath. Purity of sorted or isolated CD4+, CD8+ and CD8+ TEMRA cells was at least 90%.

This clonotype originated in a human donor with Susac syndrome. The sequenced material came from CD8+ T cells from PBMCs. This chain is built from TRBV6-1 and TRBJ1-2; the D gene cannot be named for sure. The CDR3 sequence is CASSGEGPGYTF. The DNA sequence reads TGTGCCAGCAGTGGGGAGGGTCCCGGCTACACCTTC.